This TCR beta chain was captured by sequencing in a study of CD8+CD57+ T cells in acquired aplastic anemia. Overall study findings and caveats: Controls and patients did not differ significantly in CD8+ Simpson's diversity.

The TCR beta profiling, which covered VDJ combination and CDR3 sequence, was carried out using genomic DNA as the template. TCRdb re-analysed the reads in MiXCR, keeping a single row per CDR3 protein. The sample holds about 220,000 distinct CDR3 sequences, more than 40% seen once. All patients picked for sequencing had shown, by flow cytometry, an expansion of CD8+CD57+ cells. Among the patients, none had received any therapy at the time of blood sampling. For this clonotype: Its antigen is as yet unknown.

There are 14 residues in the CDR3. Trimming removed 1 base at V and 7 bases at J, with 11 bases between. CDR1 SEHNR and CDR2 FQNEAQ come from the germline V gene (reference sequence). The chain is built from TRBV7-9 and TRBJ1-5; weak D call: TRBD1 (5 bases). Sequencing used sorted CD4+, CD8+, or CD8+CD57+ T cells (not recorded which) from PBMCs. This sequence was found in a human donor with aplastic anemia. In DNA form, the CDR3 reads TGTGCCAGCAGCTTAGTTGGGGGAGAACAGCCCCAGCATTTT. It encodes CASSLVGGEQPQHF.